This T cell receptor (beta chain) was captured by sequencing in a study of CD4 T cells in relation to SARS-CoV-2 and coronaviruses (dated by TCRdb to 2020 to 2023). Context from the whole study: Using patient-derived lymphoblastoid cell lines, the shared crossreactive spike epitopes were mapped to their HLA restriction. The study assessed, at the TCR clonotype level, memory CD4+ T cell crossreactivity between SARS-CoV-2 and common cold coronavirus spike proteins. The Adaptive Biotechnologies TCR-sequencing kit was used to sequence samples from a few pre-COVID donors and the naive versus memory experiments, whereas other data were Illumina-based. A different, Illumina-based TCR-beta assay was used to sequence expansion assays from other donors in the study.

Deep-resolution immunoSEQ TCR-beta sequencing was performed on DNA from uncultured naive and memory CD4+ T cells. The original methods were these. During preprocessing, nonproductive sequences were removed, as were CDR3s that did not start with C, did not end with F or W, or were shorter than 7 amino acids. Cultured and uncultured naive and memory CD4+ repertoires were searched for CDR3s previously identified as spike- and CEF-reactive. After three terminal residues were trimmed from each end, CDR3 homology was quantified as pairwise Levenshtein distance using the stringdist R package. TCRdb took over this immuneACCESS table, retaining in-frame rearrangements with V and J assigned. Such tables are incomplete; in checked studies, under half of the missing clones stem from an unresolved V gene, and the remainder is unexplained. That table gives V, J and clone size, and the DNA gave D and trimming. The sample profile shows 55,000 to 70,000 clones; roughly 93% of them were found once. The top ten hold approximately 0.21% of the sample.

Comments on this clone: No cognate antigen has been identified for it. A read error may produce the germline difference seen at one junction end.

The CDR3, from cysteine to phenylalanine, totals 12 residues. Only the CDR3 DNA is retained, 36 bases long and in frame from the first base. CDR1 is given as GTSNPN and CDR2 as SVGIG, both from the germline V gene (reference sequence). CD4+ T cells from unexposed donors were collected before the COVID-19 pandemic (2011-2018). Naive and memory CD4+ T cells were separated from cryopreserved PBMCs by CD4 enrichment followed by EasySep naive CD4+ T cell enrichment. The leukapheresis product used for the unexposed donors was purchased from a commercial source. Ficoll-Paque PLUS gradient centrifugation was used to isolate PBMCs from either whole blood or leukapheresis product. PBMCs were either used fresh in the expansion assay or cryopreserved at -140 degrees C. The QIAamp Micro DNA Kit was used to extract genomic DNA from the CD4+ T cells. Broader findings and caveats from the paper: Crossreactivity analysis was centred on spike protein, so crossreactivity against other viral proteins was not assessed. Pre-pandemic and post-infection samples were not both contributed by any donor, so tracing of the source of pre-existing responses was limited. Crossreactive clones showed significantly weaker SARS-CoV-2-driven expansion than monoreactive clones, consistent with antigenic imprinting. About 65% of donors had memory CD4+ clonotypes that crossrecognized SARS-CoV-2 and at least one common cold coronavirus spike. Naive versus memory sequencing indicated that memory recall responses, rather than primary responses primed during culture, are detected by the assay. Small numbers of patients and of tested TCRs were a limitation of the study.

The receptor was isolated from a human donor in good health. Input material: naive CD4+ T cells from PBMCs. Interpreted using the paper, the cell subset or site label stands for: naive CD4+ T cells isolated by negative enrichment. The chain links TRBV30 with TRBJ1-2; the D gene is perhaps TRBD1, from 5 matching bases. The CDR3 has the sequence CAWSREVGTFRF. The DNA sequence follows: TGTGCCTGGAGTAGAGAAGTAGGGACCTTCCGCTTC.